The 23 T cell receptor beta chains below were found in one sample sequenced in a study of shared clonotypes between healthy human individuals. Clones were read by immunoSEQ multiplex PCR, and TCRdb kept only the in-frame ones, dropping some. The repertoire holds some 2.3 million clones, with approximately 93% as singletons. Sequencing input: naive CD4+ T cells from PBMCs. Subset specified: CD45RA+ positively selected. Every receptor here comes from a man aged 18 to 30 in good health. Some clones in this sample may be carry-over from other donors' samples.

The chain uses TRBV7-2 and TRBJ2-7; TRBD2 matches 9 bases. V shed 1 base and J 7 bases; nucleotides not matched to a gene: 11. The CDR3 has 16 amino acids. CDR1 and CDR2 from the germline V gene are SGHTA and FQGNSA. The CDR3 is CASSLEPAGGPREQYF. The CDR3 DNA sequence: TGTGCCAGCAGCTTAGAGCCGGCGGGAGGGCCCCGGGAGCAGTACTTC.

CDR3 residues: CASSRSVREVYSYEQYF. CDR3 DNA: TGTGCCAGCAGCAGATCGGTGCGGGAGGTGTATTCCTACGAGCAGTACTTC. The rearrangement links TRBV5-4 to TRBJ2-7; TRBD2 aligns across 8 bases. J lost 1 base, V lost 4 bases, and 13 bases had no gene match. Germline V gene lookup returns CDR1 SGHNT and CDR2 YYREEE (reference sequence). This CDR3 spans 17 amino acids.

The gene calls are TRBV28 and TRBJ2-6; D remains ambiguous. V was clipped by 1 base and J by 2 bases, with 6 bases between them. The CDR3 covers 15 residues. Germline V gives CDR1 MDHEN, CDR2 SYDVKM. CDR3 nucleotide sequence: TGTGCCAGCAGTTTATTCACCACTGGGGCCAACGTCCTGACTTTC. As protein: CASSLFTTGANVLTF.

The V call is TRBV4-2, the J call TRBJ2-3; D is uncertain. The CDR3 sequence is 13 residues long. Germline loops: CDR1 LGHNA, CDR2 YNFKEQ. Trimming pared 2 bases from V and 0 bases from J, leaving 3 bases between. The chain's CDR3 is CASSQHSTDTQYF. CDR3 nucleotide sequence: TGTGCCAGCAGCCAACATAGCACAGATACGCAGTATTTT.

The gene calls are TRBV5-6 and TRBJ2-7; no firm D call. V was shortened by 2 bases and J by 10 bases, with 13 bases between the two germline ends. This CDR3 region has 12 residues. The V gene's germline CDR1 is SGHDT and CDR2 YYEEEE. CDR3 DNA sequence: TGTGCCAGCAGCTTCCGTGGGAACCCCCAGTACTTC. Protein: CASSFRGNPQYF.

Worth noting for this clone: This sample also contains other DNA sequences that code for the same CDR3. V usage is TRBV5-6 and J usage is TRBJ1-2; D is ambiguous. CDR1 is SGHDT and CDR2 is YYEEEE in the germline V gene. Trimming removed 0 bases from V and 3 bases from J, with 9 bases in between. The CDR3 contains 14 residues. The CDR3 reads CASSLAGNHYGYTF. CDR3 coding DNA: TGTGCCAGCAGCTTGGCAGGAAACCACTATGGCTACACCTTC.

The chain uses TRBV4-1 and TRBJ2-3, with D possibly matching TRBD2 (6 bases). Germline lookup yields CDR1 MGHRA and CDR2 YSYEKL. This CDR3 spans 17 amino acids. V was clipped by 0 bases and J by 6 bases, with 19 bases between them. CDR3 in amino acids: CASSQDKERVERDTQYF. In nucleotides, the CDR3 is TGCGCCAGCAGCCAAGATAAGGAGCGGGTCGAGCGGGATACGCAGTATTTT.

The chain links TRBV28 to TRBJ2-2; a weak D match, TRBD2 (5 bases). CDR3 length: 11 residues. Trimming left V 6 bases short and J 12 bases short, with 11 bases between. Germline V CDR1 and CDR2: MDHEN, SYDVKM. The CDR3 DNA reads as TGTGCCAGCAGATCGGAGGCAAAGCTGTTTTTT. Encoded protein: CASRSEAKLFF.

The J gene is TRBJ2-7, the V gene TRBV27, with TRBD2 matching over 9 bases. Germline trimming cut 10 bases from V and 0 bases from J; bases unmatched to any gene: 7. The CDR3 totals 14 residues. Looked up from germline, CDR1 is MNHEY and CDR2 is SMNVEV (reference sequence). In DNA form, the CDR3 reads TGTGCCACTCGGACGCGGGGGGGCTCCTACGAGCAGTACTTC. Protein sequence: CATRTRGGSYEQYF.

Here the CDR3 DNA reads TGTGCCTGGATCGCAGGGACTAACTATGGCTACACCTTC. It encodes CAWIAGTNYGYTF. The chain couples TRBV30 to TRBJ1-2, with a tentative D call TRBD1 (5 bases). CDR1 GTSNPN and CDR2 SVGIG come from the germline V gene (reference sequence). CDR3 length equals 13 residues. V lost 4 bases, J lost 0 bases, and 9 bases lay in between. Full variable domain (outside the CDR3, taken from reference TRBV30 and TRBJ1-2): SQTIHQWPATLVQPVGSPLSLECTVEGTSNPNLYWYRQAAGRGLQLLFYSVGIGQISSEVPQNLSASRPQDRQFILSSKKLLLSDSGFYLCAWIAGTNYGYTFGSGTRLTVV.

This chain uses TRBV11-1 with TRBJ2-7; D unresolved. This CDR3 is built from 14 residues. Germline V CDR1 and CDR2: SGHAT, FQDESV (reference sequence). The V gene lost 1 base and the J gene lost 4 bases, with 11 bases spanning the gap. The CDR3 nucleotides read TGTGCCAGCAGCTTAGAAGGTTTGGGGTACGAGCAGTACTTC. Translated: CASSLEGLGYEQYF.

V gene TRBV19 combines with J gene TRBJ2-1, with TRBD2 matching over 15 bases. The CDR3 has 15 amino acids. Germline CDR1 is LNHDA and CDR2 is SQIVND (reference sequence). Trimming removed 5 bases from V and 10 bases from J; junction bases left unmatched: 6. CDR3 residues: CASSAGLAGGGEQFF. CDR3 DNA sequence: TGTGCCAGTAGTGCCGGACTAGCGGGAGGGGGGGAGCAGTTCTTC.

V gene TRBV28 combines with J gene TRBJ1-6; D not certain. Germline CDR1 reads MDHEN; CDR2 reads SYDVKM. The CDR3 extends over 14 amino acids. V dropped 3 bases and J dropped 7 bases, with 10 bases sitting between them. The CDR3 here is CASSLGGGNSPLHF. The CDR3 DNA sequence: TGTGCCAGCAGTTTGGGCGGAGGGAATTCACCCCTCCACTTT.

The rearrangement joins TRBV7-9 to TRBJ2-3, with TRBD2 matching over 7 bases. There are 16 residues in the CDR3. V trimming: 5 bases; J trimming: 3 bases; junction bases outside the gene matches: 11. Germline V lookup: CDR1 SEHNR, CDR2 FQNEAQ (reference sequence). The DNA of the CDR3 is TGTGCCAGCAGCCGGGGAGAGAGCGGGGTGACAGATACGCAGTATTTT. It specifies CASSRGESGVTDTQYF.

In DNA form, the CDR3 reads TGTGCCAGTAGTCCAGGGGACAGGGGGGTTCAGCCCCAGCATTTT. Protein: CASSPGDRGVQPQHF. The rearrangement links TRBV19 to TRBJ1-5; 11 bases agree with TRBD1. The V segment lost 5 bases and the J segment 6 bases; nucleotides outside the gene matches: 6. This CDR3 has 15 residues. Germline CDR1 LNHDA, CDR2 SQIVND (reference sequence). The complete variable domain, with remaining parts taken from reference TRBV19 and TRBJ1-5, reads DGGITQSPKYLFRKEGQNVTLSCEQNLNHDAMYWYRQDPGQGLRLIYYSQIVNDFQKGDIAEGYSVSREKKESFPLTVTSAQKNPTAFYLCASSPGDRGVQPQHFGDGTRLSIL.

The chain has TRBV7-2 and TRBJ1-2; D unresolved. Per germline, CDR1 SGHTA and CDR2 FQGNSA. This CDR3 region has 11 residues. Between the trimmed V and J ends, which lost 6 bases and 11 bases, there was a span of 13 bases. CDR3 DNA: TGTGCCAGCAGTTCTCACCCTCTATACACCTTC. Protein: CASSSHPLYTF.

CDR3 protein: CASSPIENTQYF. The CDR3, as DNA: TGTGCCAGCTCACCTATCGAAAATACGCAGTATTTT. This chain uses TRBV18 with TRBJ2-3; no clear D. This CDR3 is built from 12 residues. The germline V gene has CDR1 KGHSH and CDR2 LQKENI. Trimming pared 3 bases from V and 7 bases from J, leaving 8 bases between. The full variable domain, completed using reference TRBV18 and TRBJ2-3, is NAGVMQNPRHLVRRRGQEARLRCSPMKGHSHVYWYRQLPEEGLKFMVYLQKENIIDESGMPKERFSAEFPKEGPSILRIQQVVRGDSAAYFCASSPIENTQYFGPGTRLTVL.

This chain connects TRBV4-2 to TRBJ2-5; 11 positions match TRBD2. The CDR3 runs to 15 residues. V lost 4 bases to trimming and J lost 6 bases; unmatched junction nucleotides: 7. Looked up from germline, CDR1 is LGHNA and CDR2 is YNFKEQ. CDR3 bases: TGTGCCAGCAGCCCGGGACTAGCGGCCTCCAAGACCCAGTACTTC. Translating it yields CASSPGLAASKTQYF.

This clone came up a few times. The gene calls are TRBV7-6 and TRBJ1-5; 9 bases fit TRBD1. The CDR3 has 14 amino acids. V gave up 5 bases and J gave up 5 bases; unmatched junction bases: 4. In germline, CDR1 is SGHVS, CDR2 FNYEAQ. CDR3 loop: CASSIRQGDQPQHF. CDR3 bases: TGTGCCAGCAGCATTAGACAGGGGGATCAGCCCCAGCATTTT.

J is TRBJ2-7 and V is TRBV9; D remains unclear. This CDR3 is built from 16 residues. From germline, CDR1 is SGDLS and CDR2 YYNGEE. The germline V and J ends were trimmed by 4 bases and 1 base, with 18 bases remaining between them. CDR3 sequence: CASSPPGAVGSYEQYF. The CDR3 DNA sequence: TGTGCCAGCAGCCCACCCGGTGCGGTCGGATCCTACGAGCAGTACTTC.

The chain is built from TRBV7-3 and TRBJ2-1; TRBD2 is a possible D gene (6 bases). The CDR3 is 15 residues long. Looked up from germline, CDR1 is SGHTA and CDR2 is FQGTGA. V was trimmed by 3 bases and J by 0 bases, leaving 9 bases between them. CDR3 nucleotide sequence: TGTGCCAGCAGCTTTACTAGCTCCTCCTACAATGAGCAGTTCTTC. Protein product: CASSFTSSSYNEQFF.

Only one count was recorded for this clone. The chain employs TRBV4-1 and TRBJ1-4, with 8 bases matching TRBD1. CDR1 is MGHRA, CDR2 YSYEKL, per germline. After removal of 3 bases from V and 8 bases from J, the junction contained 14 bases not matched to a gene. The CDR3 length is 17 residues. The CDR3 sequence: CASSHETLTGVGEKLFF. In DNA form, the CDR3 reads TGCGCCAGCAGCCACGAAACACTGACAGGGGTCGGAGAAAAACTGTTTTTT.

This clone was seen only a few times. This chain joins TRBV9 and TRBJ1-1, with D possibly being TRBD1 (5 bases). Germline V CDR1 and CDR2: SGDLS, YYNGEE. The CDR3 covers 14 residues. V gave up 5 bases and J gave up 2 bases, with 13 bases separating them. DNA for the CDR3: TGTGCCAGCAGTGTCCGGTGGGGCAACACTGAAGCTTTCTTT. Amino acid sequence: CASSVRWGNTEAFF.